The 3 T cell receptor beta chains given below trace back to one sample, sequenced in a study of siplizumab effects on memory and regulatory T cells (dated by TCRdb to the late 2010s). Library preparation was by the immunoSEQ multiplex PCR assay. TCRdb took this table from immuneACCESS and kept in-frame rearrangements with V and J called. Such tables lack part of the clones; where checked against another copy, unresolved V genes explain under half of the gap, and the rest is unexplained. This sample holds 99,000 or so clones; roughly 91% were observed only once. The biggest ten clones account for less than 0.35% of the sample. Sequencing used CD4+ T cells sorted from blood. The receptors stem from a human donor in good health.

The CDR3 spells CASSEVRGNTEAFF. In DNA form, the CDR3 reads TGTGCCAGCAGTGAAGTCAGAGGGAACACTGAAGCTTTCTTT. The J gene is TRBJ1-1, the V gene TRBV6-1; D is unresolved. Looked up from germline, CDR1 is MNHNS and CDR2 is SASEGT. The CDR3 consists of 14 residues. Between the trimmed V and J ends, which lost 1 base and 1 base, there was a span of 7 bases.

The chain carries TRBV5-1 and TRBJ1-3; unclear D gene. The ends were cut back, 1 base at V and 3 bases at J, with 5 bases in the middle. The CDR3 is 13 amino acids. Germline CDR1 reads SGHRS; CDR2 reads YFSETQ. CDR3 nucleotide sequence: TGCGCCAGCAGCTTGTCAGGTGGAAACACCATATATTTT. Protein product: CASSLSGGNTIYF.

A single count supports this clone. The chain carries TRBV9 and TRBJ2-3; D gene ambiguous. The germline gives CDR1 SGDLS, CDR2 YYNGEE. The CDR3 totals 14 residues. V was clipped by 0 bases and J by 1 base, with 6 bases between them. DNA for the CDR3: TGTGCCAGCAGCGTAGCCTGGGGCACAGATACGCAGTATTTT. Amino acid sequence: CASSVAWGTDTQYF.